This T cell receptor (beta chain) was captured by sequencing in a study of blood T cells in healthy people across ages. Study-wide points: Age brought a roughly linear fall in TCR beta diversity measured per million T cells. When one million T cells were used, diversity estimates were thought to be underestimates.

A second PCR of roughly 7 to 11 cycles used a sample-barcoded 5' primer and a J-beta primer mix. TCRdb independently ran MiXCR on the 5' RACE reads; one entry per CDR3 protein. The top ten hold 28% of the sample, which has approximately 830,000 distinct CDR3 sequences, approximately 65% seen once. This CDR3 region has 15 residues. CDR1 and CDR2 (germline): SGHTA, FQGNSA. With 5 bases removed from V and 1 base from J, the gap between germline ends came to 12 bases. Those donating, healthy Caucasian individuals from Russia, were aged about 6 to 95. This clonotype was counted only a few times. The antigen is not known.

This clonotype originated in a man aged 30-40 years in good health. Sequencing used blood. The V and J genes are TRBV7-2 and TRBJ2-4; D unclear. The CDR3 loop reads CASSPQVGAKNIQYF. The CDR3 DNA follows: TGTGCCAGCAGCCCCCAGGTAGGGGCCAAAAACATTCAGTACTTC.